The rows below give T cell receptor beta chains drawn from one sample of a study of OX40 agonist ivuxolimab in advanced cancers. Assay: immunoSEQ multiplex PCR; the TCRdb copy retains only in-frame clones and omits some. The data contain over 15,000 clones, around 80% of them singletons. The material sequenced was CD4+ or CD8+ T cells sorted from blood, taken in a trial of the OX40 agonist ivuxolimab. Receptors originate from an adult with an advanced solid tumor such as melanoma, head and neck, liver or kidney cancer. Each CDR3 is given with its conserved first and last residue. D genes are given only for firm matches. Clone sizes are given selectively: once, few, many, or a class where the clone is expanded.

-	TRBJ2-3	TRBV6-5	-	CASSYNSFLDTQYF	TGTGCCAGCAGTTACAACAGTTTTTTAGATACGCAGTATTTT
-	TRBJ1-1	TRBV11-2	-	CASSLRFGLKNTEAFF	TGTGCCAGCAGCTTACGGTTCGGACTGAAGAACACTGAAGCTTTCTTT
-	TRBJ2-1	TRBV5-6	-	CASHQYSGSDEQFF	TGTGCCAGCCATCAGTATTCTGGTTCCGATGAGCAGTTCTTC
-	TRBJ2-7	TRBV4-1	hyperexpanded	CASSQGMGGTDEQYF	TGCGCCAGCAGCCAAGGTATGGGAGGAACTGACGAGCAGTACTTC
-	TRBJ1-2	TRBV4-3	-	CASSQAEGANYGYTF	TGCGCCAGCAGCCAAGCGGAGGGAGCTAACTATGGCTACACCTTC
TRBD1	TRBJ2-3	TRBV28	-	CASRLDRGTDTQYF	TGTGCCAGCAGGTTGGACAGGGGAACAGATACGCAGTATTTT
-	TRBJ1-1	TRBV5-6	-	CASSLGQSGLEAFF	TGTGCCAGCAGCTTGGGACAGAGCGGGTTGGAAGCTTTCTTT
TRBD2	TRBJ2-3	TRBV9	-	CASSVGGAGVADTQYF	TGTGCCAGCAGCGTAGGGGGAGCGGGAGTGGCAGATACGCAGTATTTT
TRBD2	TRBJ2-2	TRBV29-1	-	CSVGTSGMYTGELFF	TGCAGCGTTGGGACTAGCGGGATGTACACCGGGGAGCTGTTTTTT
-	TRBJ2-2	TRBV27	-	CASSLSRPSNTGELFF	TGTGCCAGCAGTTTATCAAGGCCTTCGAACACCGGGGAGCTGTTTTTT
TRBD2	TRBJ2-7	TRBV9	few	CASSAHGTSGYEQYF	TGTGCCAGCAGCGCTCACGGGACTAGCGGCTACGAGCAGTACTTC
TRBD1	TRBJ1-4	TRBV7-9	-	CASSTGTAELEKLFF	TGTGCCAGCAGCACCGGGACAGCGGAGCTTGAAAAACTGTTTTTT
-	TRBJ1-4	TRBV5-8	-	CASSPLRVGEKLFF	TGTGCCAGCAGCCCGCTGCGTGTGGGGGAAAAACTGTTTTTT
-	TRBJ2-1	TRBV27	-	CASSRPGLYNEQFF	TGTGCCAGCAGCCGCCCGGGACTCTACAATGAGCAGTTCTTC
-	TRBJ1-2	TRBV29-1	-	CSVEGTGYGGYTF	TGCAGCGTTGAGGGAACAGGGTATGGGGGCTACACCTTC
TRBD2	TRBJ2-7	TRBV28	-	CASSPGLALYEQYF	TGTGCCAGCAGTCCGGGACTAGCTCTTTACGAGCAGTACTTC
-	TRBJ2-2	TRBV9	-	CASSPSPGTGELFF	TGTGCCAGCAGCCCAAGTCCTGGGACCGGGGAGCTGTTTTTT
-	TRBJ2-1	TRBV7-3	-	CASSPSSVRDYNEQFF	TGTGCCAGCAGCCCCTCAAGTGTGAGGGACTACAATGAGCAGTTCTTC
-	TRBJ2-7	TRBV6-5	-	CASRWDRSYEQYF	TGTGCCAGCAGGTGGGACCGCTCCTACGAGCAGTACTTC
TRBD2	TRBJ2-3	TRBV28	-	CASSPSGDTQYF	TGTGCCAGCTCCCCTAGCGGAGATACGCAGTATTTT
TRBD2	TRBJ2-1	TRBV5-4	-	CASRGGVGDLGEQFF	TGTGCCAGCAGGGGGGGGGTCGGTGACTTGGGTGAGCAGTTCTTC
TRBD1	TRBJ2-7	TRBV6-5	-	CASNRDRVNEQYF	TGTGCCAGCAACCGGGACAGGGTGAACGAGCAGTACTTC
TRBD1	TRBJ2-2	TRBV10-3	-	CAISESPGQASGELFF	TGTGCCATCAGTGAGTCGCCGGGACAGGCGTCCGGGGAGCTGTTTTTT
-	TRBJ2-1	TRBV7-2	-	CASSPDSNLYNEQFF	TGTGCCAGCAGCCCCGACTCGAACCTCTACAATGAGCAGTTCTTC
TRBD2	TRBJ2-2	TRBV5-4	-	CASSLLAGGNTGELFF	TGTGCCAGCAGCCTTCTAGCGGGGGGGAACACCGGGGAGCTGTTTTTT
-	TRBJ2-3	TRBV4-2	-	CASSQGLDTDTQYF	TGTGCCAGCAGCCAAGGACTAGACACAGATACGCAGTATTTT
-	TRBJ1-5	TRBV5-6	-	CASSQHRQLGQPQHF	TGTGCCAGCTCTCAACACCGACAGCTGGGGCAGCCCCAGCATTTT
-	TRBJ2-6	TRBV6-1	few	CASSEAGGPGANVLTF	TGTGCCAGCAGTGAAGCGGGGGGCCCTGGGGCCAACGTCCTGACTTTC